The rows below give T cell receptor beta chains drawn from one sample of a study of control samples from healthy donors and cancer patients. Assay used: immunoSEQ multiplex PCR; TCRdb lists only in-frame clones, some missing. The repertoire holds around 97,000 clones, around 88% seen once, with about a fifth in the top ten. Sequencing was carried out using PBMCs. These receptors were taken from a man aged 55 to 69 with lung cancer. The CDR3 runs from the conserved cysteine through the conserved F or W. The order of the fields is D gene, V gene, J gene, CDR3 DNA, CDR3 protein. D genes are given only for firm matches.

.,TRBV2,TRBJ2-7,TGTGCCAGCAGTGAAAGAGTGGGGGTTGGCTCCTACGAGCAGTACTTC,CASSERVGVGSYEQYF
.,TRBV6-5,TRBJ2-2,TGTGCCAGCAGTTACGGGTCCAGCCGGAACACCGGGGAGCTGTTTTTT,CASSYGSSRNTGELFF
TRBD2,TRBV11-1,TRBJ2-3,TGTGCCAGCAGCTCTAGCGGGGGGGGAGCGGGAAATACGCAGTATTTT,CASSSSGGGAGNTQYF
TRBD2,TRBV6-6,TRBJ2-2,TGTGCCAGCACCGCCGCAGCGGGGACCACCGGGGAGCTGTTTTTT,CASTAAAGTTGELFF
.,TRBV6-5,TRBJ1-1,TGTGCCAGCAGTTACGATCGGCAGACTGAAGCTTTCTTT,CASSYDRQTEAFF
TRBD2,TRBV27,TRBJ2-7,TGTGCCAGCAGTCTAGGACTAGCGGGGGTCCACGAGCAGTACTTC,CASSLGLAGVHEQYF
.,TRBV9,TRBJ2-1,TGTGCCAGCAGCGTAGAGCTCCAGGTCGCCTACAATGAGCAGTTCTTC,CASSVELQVAYNEQFF
.,TRBV15,TRBJ1-3,TGTGCCACCAGCAGAGAGCCCCCCGCCGTCGGGACCGCGGGAAACACCATATATTTT,CATSREPPAVGTAGNTIYF
.,TRBV2,TRBJ2-3,TGTGCCAGCAGAAGTACAGGGACAGATACGCAGTATTTT,CASRSTGTDTQYF
.,TRBV20-1,TRBJ1-2,TGCAGTGCCGTTTCTTTAAACACCTTC,CSAVSLNTF
.,TRBV5-1,TRBJ2-3,TGCGCCAGCAGCTTCGCTACAGGGTCAGATACGCAGTATTTT,CASSFATGSDTQYF
.,TRBV27,TRBJ2-7,TGTGCCAGCTCGCAGAGTGCCGTTTCCTACGAGCAGTACTTC,CASSQSAVSYEQYF
.,TRBV6-5,TRBJ1-6,TGTGCCAGCACCATACGGGCCAATTCACCCCTCCACTTT,CASTIRANSPLHF
TRBD1,TRBV12-3/TRBV12-4,TRBJ1-1,TGTGCCAGCAGTTTCTGGGACAGGCACCCTTTCTTT,CASSFWDRHPFF